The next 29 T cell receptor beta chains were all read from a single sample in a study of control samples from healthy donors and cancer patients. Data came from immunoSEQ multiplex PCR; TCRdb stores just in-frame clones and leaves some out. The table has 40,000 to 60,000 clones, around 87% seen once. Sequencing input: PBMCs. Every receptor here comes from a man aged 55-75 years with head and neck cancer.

As DNA, the CDR3 is TGTGCCAGCAGCAAAGAGGCAGGGGAAGAGACCCAGTACTTC. This gives the protein CASSKEAGEETQYF. The chain couples TRBV21-1 to TRBJ2-5; TRBD1 was called by the table and not checked on the DNA. TRBV21-1 is designated a pseudogene. The CDR3 is 14 residues long.

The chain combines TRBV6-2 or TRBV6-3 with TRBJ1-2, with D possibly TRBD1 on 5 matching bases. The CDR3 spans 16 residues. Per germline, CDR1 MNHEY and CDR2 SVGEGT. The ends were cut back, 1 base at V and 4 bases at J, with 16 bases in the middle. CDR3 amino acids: CASSYFLVRDPYGYTF. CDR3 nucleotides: TGTGCCAGCAGTTACTTCTTGGTCAGGGATCCCTATGGCTACACCTTC.

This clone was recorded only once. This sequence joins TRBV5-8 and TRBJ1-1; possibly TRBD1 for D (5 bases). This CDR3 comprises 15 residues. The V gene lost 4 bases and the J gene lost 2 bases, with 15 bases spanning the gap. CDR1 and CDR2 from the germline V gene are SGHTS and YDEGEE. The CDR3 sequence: CASSTGGRANTEAFF. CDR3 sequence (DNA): TGTGCCAGCAGCACAGGCGGCAGGGCTAACACTGAAGCTTTCTTT.

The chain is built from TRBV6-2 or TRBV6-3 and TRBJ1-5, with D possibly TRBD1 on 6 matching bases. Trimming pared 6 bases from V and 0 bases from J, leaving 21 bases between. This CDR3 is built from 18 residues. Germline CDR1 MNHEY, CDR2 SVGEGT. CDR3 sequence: CASSPGGQRLYSNQPQHF. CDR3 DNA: TGTGCCAGCAGCCCGGGTGGACAGAGACTTTATAGCAATCAGCCCCAGCATTTT.

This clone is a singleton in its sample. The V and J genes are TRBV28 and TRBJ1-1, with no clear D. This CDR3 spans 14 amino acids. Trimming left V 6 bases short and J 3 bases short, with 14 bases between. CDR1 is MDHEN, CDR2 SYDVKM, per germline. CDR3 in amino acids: CASSAWAVHTEAFF. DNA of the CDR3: TGTGCCAGCAGCGCGTGGGCAGTCCACACTGAAGCTTTCTTT.

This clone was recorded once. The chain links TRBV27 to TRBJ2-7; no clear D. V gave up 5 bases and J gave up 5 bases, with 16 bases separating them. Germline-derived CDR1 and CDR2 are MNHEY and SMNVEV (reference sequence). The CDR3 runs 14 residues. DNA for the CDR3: TGTGCCAGCAGTCTACGACGGCCTGGGAACGAGCAGTACTTC. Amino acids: CASSLRRPGNEQYF.

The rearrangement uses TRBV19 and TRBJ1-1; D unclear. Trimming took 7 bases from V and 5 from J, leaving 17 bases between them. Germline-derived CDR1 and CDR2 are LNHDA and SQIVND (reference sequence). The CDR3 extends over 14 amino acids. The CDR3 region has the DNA TGTGCCAGTAAATCGGGGAGAGGCTATACTGAAGCTTTCTTT. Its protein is CASKSGRGYTEAFF.

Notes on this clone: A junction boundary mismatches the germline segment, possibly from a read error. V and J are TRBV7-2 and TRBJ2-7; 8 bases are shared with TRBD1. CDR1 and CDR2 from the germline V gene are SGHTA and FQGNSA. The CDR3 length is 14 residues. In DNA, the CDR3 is TGTGCCAGCAGCTCCGACAGGGGAAGCTACGGGCAGTACTTC. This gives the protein CASSSDRGSYGQYF.

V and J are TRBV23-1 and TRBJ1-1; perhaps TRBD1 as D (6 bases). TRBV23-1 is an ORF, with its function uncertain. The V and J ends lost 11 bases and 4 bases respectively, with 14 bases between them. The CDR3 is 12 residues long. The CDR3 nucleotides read TGCGCCTCCCGGGACACGAGCACTGAAGCTTTCTTT. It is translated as CASRDTSTEAFF.

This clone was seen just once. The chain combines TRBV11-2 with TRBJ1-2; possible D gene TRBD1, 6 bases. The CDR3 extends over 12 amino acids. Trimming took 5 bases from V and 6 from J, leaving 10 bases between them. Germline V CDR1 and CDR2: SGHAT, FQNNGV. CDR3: CASSVRGDGYTF. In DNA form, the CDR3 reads TGTGCCAGCAGCGTCAGGGGCGATGGCTACACCTTC. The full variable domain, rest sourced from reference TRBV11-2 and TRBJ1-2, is EAGVAQSPRYKIIEKRQSVAFWCNPISGHATLYWYQQILGQGPKLLIQFQNNGVVDDSQLPKDRFSAERLKGVDSTLKIQPAKLEDSAVYLCASSVRGDGYTFGSGTRLTVV.

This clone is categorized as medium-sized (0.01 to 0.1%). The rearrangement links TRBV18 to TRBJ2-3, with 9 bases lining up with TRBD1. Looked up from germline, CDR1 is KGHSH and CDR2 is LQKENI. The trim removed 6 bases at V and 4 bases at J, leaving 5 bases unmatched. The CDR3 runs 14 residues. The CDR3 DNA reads TGTGCCAGCTCCCGGACAGGGGCGGCAGATACGCAGTATTTT. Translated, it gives CASSRTGAADTQYF. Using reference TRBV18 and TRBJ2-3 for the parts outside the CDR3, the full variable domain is NAGVMQNPRHLVRRRGQEARLRCSPMKGHSHVYWYRQLPEEGLKFMVYLQKENIIDESGMPKERFSAEFPKEGPSILRIQQVVRGDSAAYFCASSRTGAADTQYFGPGTRLTVL.

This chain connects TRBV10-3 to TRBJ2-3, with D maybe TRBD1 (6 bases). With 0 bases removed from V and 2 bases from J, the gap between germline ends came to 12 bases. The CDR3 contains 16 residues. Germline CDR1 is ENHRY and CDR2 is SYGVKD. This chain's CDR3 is CAISESSGANTDTQYF. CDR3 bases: TGTGCCATCAGTGAGTCATCAGGGGCGAACACAGATACGCAGTATTTT.

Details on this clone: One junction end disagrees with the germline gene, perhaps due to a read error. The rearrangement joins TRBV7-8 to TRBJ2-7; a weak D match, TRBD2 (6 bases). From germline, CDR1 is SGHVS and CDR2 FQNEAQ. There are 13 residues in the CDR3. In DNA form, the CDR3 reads TGTGCCAGCAGCTTAACCGGGACTGCCCCCGGAGGTTTC. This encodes CASSLTGTAPGGF.

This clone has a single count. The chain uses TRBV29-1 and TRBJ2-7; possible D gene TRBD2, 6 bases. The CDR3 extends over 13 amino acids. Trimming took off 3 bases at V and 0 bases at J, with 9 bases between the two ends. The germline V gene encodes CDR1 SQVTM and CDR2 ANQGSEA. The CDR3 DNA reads TGCAGCGTTGATAGCGGAGGCTCCTACGAGCAGTACTTC. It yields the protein CSVDSGGSYEQYF.

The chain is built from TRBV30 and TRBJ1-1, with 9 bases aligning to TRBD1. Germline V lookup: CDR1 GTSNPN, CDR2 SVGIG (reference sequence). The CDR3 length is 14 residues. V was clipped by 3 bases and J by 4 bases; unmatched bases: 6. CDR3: CAWSNRGRGTEAFF. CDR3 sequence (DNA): TGTGCCTGGAGCAACAGGGGGCGAGGCACTGAAGCTTTCTTT.

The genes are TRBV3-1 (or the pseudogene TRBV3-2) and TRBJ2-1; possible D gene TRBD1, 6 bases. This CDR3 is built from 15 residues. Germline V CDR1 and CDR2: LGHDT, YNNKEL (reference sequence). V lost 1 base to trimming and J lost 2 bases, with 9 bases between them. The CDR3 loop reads CASSQAGAPYNEQFF. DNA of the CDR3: TGTGCCAGCAGCCAAGCAGGGGCCCCCTACAATGAGCAGTTCTTC.

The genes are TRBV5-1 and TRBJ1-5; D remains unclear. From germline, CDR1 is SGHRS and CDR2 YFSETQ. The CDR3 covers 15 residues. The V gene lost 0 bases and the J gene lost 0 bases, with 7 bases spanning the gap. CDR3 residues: CASSLAGYSNQPQHF. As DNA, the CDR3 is TGCGCCAGCAGCTTGGCCGGCTATAGCAATCAGCCCCAGCATTTT.

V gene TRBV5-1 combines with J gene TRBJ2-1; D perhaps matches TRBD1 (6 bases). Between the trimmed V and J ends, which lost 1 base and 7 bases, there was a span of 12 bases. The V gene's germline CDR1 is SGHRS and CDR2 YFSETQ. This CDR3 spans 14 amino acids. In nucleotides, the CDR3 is TGCGCCAGCAGCTTGTTGGGGGCCGGTAATGAGCAGTTCTTC. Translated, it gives CASSLLGAGNEQFF.

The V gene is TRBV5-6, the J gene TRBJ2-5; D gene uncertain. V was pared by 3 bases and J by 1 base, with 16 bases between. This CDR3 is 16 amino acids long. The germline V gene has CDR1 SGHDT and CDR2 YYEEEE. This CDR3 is CASSYPLRQLQETQYF. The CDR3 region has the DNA TGTGCCAGCAGCTATCCCTTGCGGCAGCTCCAAGAGACCCAGTACTTC.

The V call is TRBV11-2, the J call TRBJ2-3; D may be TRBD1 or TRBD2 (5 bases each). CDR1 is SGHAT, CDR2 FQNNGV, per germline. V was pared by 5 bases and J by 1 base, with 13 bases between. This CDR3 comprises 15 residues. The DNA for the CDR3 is TGTGCCAGCAGCCCCCGAGGGACCGGCACAGATACGCAGTATTTT. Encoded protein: CASSPRGTGTDTQYF.

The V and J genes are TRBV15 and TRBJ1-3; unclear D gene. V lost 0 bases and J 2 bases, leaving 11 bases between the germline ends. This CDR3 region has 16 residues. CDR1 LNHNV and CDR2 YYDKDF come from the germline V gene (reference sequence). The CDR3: CATSRDRPGPGNTIYF. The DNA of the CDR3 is TGTGCCACCAGCAGAGATCGTCCAGGCCCTGGAAACACCATATATTTT. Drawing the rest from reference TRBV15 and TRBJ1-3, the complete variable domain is DAMVIQNPRYQVTQFGKPVTLSCSQTLNHNVMYWYQQKSSQAPKLLFHYYDKDFNNEADTPDNFQSRRPNTSFCFLDIRSPGLGDTAMYLCATSRDRPGPGNTIYFGEGSWLTVV.

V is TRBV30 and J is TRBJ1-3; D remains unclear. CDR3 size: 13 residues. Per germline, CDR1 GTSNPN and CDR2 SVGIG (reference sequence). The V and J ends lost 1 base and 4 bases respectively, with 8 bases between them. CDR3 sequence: CAWSATRGNTIYF. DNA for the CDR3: TGTGCCTGGAGTGCGACGCGGGGAAACACCATATATTTT. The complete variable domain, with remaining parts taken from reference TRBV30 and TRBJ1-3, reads SQTIHQWPATLVQPVGSPLSLECTVEGTSNPNLYWYRQAAGRGLQLLFYSVGIGQISSEVPQNLSASRPQDRQFILSSKKLLLSDSGFYLCAWSATRGNTIYFGEGSWLTVV.

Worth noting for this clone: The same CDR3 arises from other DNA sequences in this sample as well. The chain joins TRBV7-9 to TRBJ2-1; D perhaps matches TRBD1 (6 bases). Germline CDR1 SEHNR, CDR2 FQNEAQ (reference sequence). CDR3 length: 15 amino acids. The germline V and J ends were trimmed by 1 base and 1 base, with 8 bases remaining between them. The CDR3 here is CASSLGGGSYNEQFF. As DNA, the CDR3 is TGTGCCAGCAGCTTAGGAGGGGGATCCTACAATGAGCAGTTCTTC.

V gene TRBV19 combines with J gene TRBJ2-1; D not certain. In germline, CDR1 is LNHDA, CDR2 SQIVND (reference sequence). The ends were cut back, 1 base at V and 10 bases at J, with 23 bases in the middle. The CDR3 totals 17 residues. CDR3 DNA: TGTGCCAGTAGTATAGGGGTTTCCGAAGTAGGCAGCATGGAGCAGTTCTTC. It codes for CASSIGVSEVGSMEQFF. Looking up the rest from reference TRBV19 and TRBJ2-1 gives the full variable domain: DGGITQSPKYLFRKEGQNVTLSCEQNLNHDAMYWYRQDPGQGLRLIYYSQIVNDFQKGDIAEGYSVSREKKESFPLTVTSAQKNPTAFYLCASSIGVSEVGSMEQFFGPGTRLTVL.

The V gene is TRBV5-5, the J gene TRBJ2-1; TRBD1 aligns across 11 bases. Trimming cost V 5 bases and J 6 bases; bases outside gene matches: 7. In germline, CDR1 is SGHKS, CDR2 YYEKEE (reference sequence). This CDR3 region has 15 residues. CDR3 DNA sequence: TGTGCCAGCAGTCTGGGACAGGGGGTAATCAATGAGCAGTTCTTC. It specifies CASSLGQGVINEQFF. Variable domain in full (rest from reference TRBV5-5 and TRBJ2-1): DAGVTQSPTHLIKTRGQQVTLRCSPISGHKSVSWYQQVLGQGPQFIFQYYEKEERGRGNFPDRFSARQFPNYSSELNVNALLLGDSALYLCASSLGQGVINEQFFGPGTRLTVL.

The CDR3 sequence is CASRDNPSSTDTQYF. The CDR3 DNA follows: TGCGCCAGCAGGGACAACCCCTCTAGCACAGATACGCAGTATTTT. V gene TRBV5-1 combines with J gene TRBJ2-3; D possibly corresponds to TRBD1 (5 bases). CDR1 and CDR2 (germline): SGHRS, YFSETQ. The CDR3 contains 15 residues. V shed 5 bases and J shed 0 bases, with 13 bases lying between them. Full variable domain (missing parts from reference TRBV5-1 and TRBJ2-3): KAGVTQTPRYLIKTRGQQVTLSCSPISGHRSVSWYQQTPGQGLQFLFEYFSETQRNKGNFPGRFSGRQFSNSRSEMNVSTLELGDSALYLCASRDNPSSTDTQYFGPGTRLTVL.

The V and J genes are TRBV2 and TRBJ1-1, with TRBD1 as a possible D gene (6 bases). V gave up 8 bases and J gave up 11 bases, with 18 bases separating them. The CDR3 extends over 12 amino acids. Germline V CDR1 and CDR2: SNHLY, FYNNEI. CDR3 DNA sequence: TGTGCCAGCTCAACATACAGGGACGAGGCTTTCTTT. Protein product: CASSTYRDEAFF.

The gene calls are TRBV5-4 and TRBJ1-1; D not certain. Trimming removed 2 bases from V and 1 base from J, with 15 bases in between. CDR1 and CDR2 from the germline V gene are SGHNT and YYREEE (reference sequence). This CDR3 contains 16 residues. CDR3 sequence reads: CASSLPPGGGNTEAFF. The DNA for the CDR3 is TGTGCCAGCAGCTTACCTCCGGGAGGAGGGAACACTGAAGCTTTCTTT.

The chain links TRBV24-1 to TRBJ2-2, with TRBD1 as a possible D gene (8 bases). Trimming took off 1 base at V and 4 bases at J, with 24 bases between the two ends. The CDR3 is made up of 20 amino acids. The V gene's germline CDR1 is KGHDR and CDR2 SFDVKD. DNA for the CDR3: TGTGCCACCAGTGATTTCCCGGGGGGAACAGGGGGACTAATCACCGGGGAGCTGTTTTTT. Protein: CATSDFPGGTGGLITGELFF.